One and the same sample provided the 19 T cell receptor beta chains below, sequenced in a study of blood T cell repertoires in COVID-19. TCRdb's copy holds only in-frame clones and misses some; the assay was immunoSEQ multiplex PCR. The data hold tens of thousands of clones, with around four fifths observed a single time. Sequenced input: peripheral blood. The receptors come from a woman older than 75 with acute or convalescent COVID-19.

V is TRBV29-1 and J is TRBJ1-5, with TRBD1 matching over 8 bases. The V gene end was trimmed by 6 bases and the J gene end by 5 bases; junction bases not matched to a gene: 6. From germline, CDR1 is SQVTM and CDR2 ANQGSEA. CDR3 size: 13 residues. The CDR3 nucleotides read TGCAGCGTGAGACAGGGGAGGGATCAGCCCCAGCATTTT. Translating gives CSVRQGRDQPQHF.

The CDR3 loop is CASSEESGGPNYGYTF. The DNA of the CDR3 is TGTGCCAGCAGTGAAGAGTCCGGGGGTCCTAACTATGGCTACACCTTC. The gene calls are TRBV2 and TRBJ1-2; perhaps TRBD1 as D (5 bases). Germline V CDR1 and CDR2: SNHLY, FYNNEI. This CDR3 comprises 16 residues. Trimming took 1 base from V and 0 from J, leaving 12 bases between them.

This clone was seen more than once but under ten times. V is TRBV5-1 and J is TRBJ1-3, with TRBD1 identical over 8 bases. CDR1 and CDR2 (germline): SGHRS, YFSETQ. The CDR3 has 17 residues. V lost 4 bases and J lost 0; bases outside the gene matches: 9. The CDR3 loop reads CASSPLGQGTSGNTIYF. The CDR3 region has the DNA TGCGCCAGCAGCCCTCTAGGACAGGGCACCTCTGGAAACACCATATATTTT.

This chain uses TRBV19 with TRBJ2-7; TRBD2 aligns across 8 bases. Per germline, CDR1 LNHDA and CDR2 SQIVND (reference sequence). Trimming at V came to 6 bases and at J to 0 bases, leaving 10 bases not matched to a gene. The CDR3 runs 16 residues. CDR3 residues: CASSPGGGPSSYEQYF. As DNA, the CDR3 is TGTGCCAGTAGCCCCGGGGGGGGCCCTAGCTCCTACGAGCAGTACTTC.

The chain employs TRBV5-1 and TRBJ1-1; D is perhaps TRBD1 (5 bases). Per the germline V gene, CDR1 is SGHRS and CDR2 is YFSETQ. Trimming took 0 bases from V and 0 from J, leaving 15 bases between them. The CDR3 length is 17 residues. The CDR3 here is CASSLASTGGVNTEAFF. Here the CDR3 DNA reads TGCGCCAGCAGCTTGGCCTCTACTGGAGGGGTGAACACTGAAGCTTTCTTT.

This clone was counted a single time. The genes are TRBV2 and TRBJ1-5, with TRBD1 identical over 8 bases. V dropped 5 bases and J dropped 1; count of bases not matched to a gene: 4. The CDR3 is 15 amino acids. Germline CDR1 is SNHLY and CDR2 is FYNNEI. The CDR3 region is CASSTGQGSNQPQHF. As DNA, the CDR3 is TGTGCCAGCAGTACCGGACAGGGAAGCAATCAGCCCCAGCATTTT.

The V gene is TRBV18, the J gene TRBJ2-7, with TRBD2 matching 7 bases. The CDR3 contains 14 residues. J was trimmed by 3 bases and V by 3 bases; bases with no gene match: 5. Looked up from germline, CDR1 is KGHSH and CDR2 is LQKENI. The CDR3 loop is CASSPRDYVYEQYF. The DNA for the CDR3 is TGTGCCAGCTCACCCCGGGACTACGTCTACGAGCAGTACTTC.

V is TRBV19 and J is TRBJ2-2; no firm D call. The germline V and J ends were trimmed by 3 bases and 5 bases, with 7 bases remaining between them. The CDR3 is 13 residues long. Germline V lookup: CDR1 LNHDA, CDR2 SQIVND (reference sequence). The CDR3 region is CASSILRTGELFF. The CDR3 nucleotides are TGTGCCAGTAGTATCCTCCGTACCGGGGAGCTGTTTTTT.

The J gene is TRBJ1-4, the V gene TRBV27; 7 nucleotides agree with TRBD1. V lost 5 bases, J lost 10 bases, and 7 bases stayed unmatched. CDR1 and CDR2 from the germline V gene are MNHEY and SMNVEV (reference sequence). This CDR3 is built from 13 residues. DNA for the CDR3: TGTGCCAGCAGTCAACAGGGGTCGGGAAAACTGTTTTTT. Protein product: CASSQQGSGKLFF.

This clone was picked up a small number of times. The rearrangement joins TRBV18 to TRBJ1-6; no clear D. Germline-derived CDR1 and CDR2 are KGHSH and LQKENI. The CDR3 loop spans 15 amino acids. The V end was cut by 3 bases, the J end by 9 bases, with 15 bases between. The DNA for the CDR3 is TGTGCCAGCTCACCGTCCGTTTTGGGAGCTTCACCCCTCCACTTT. Translated, it gives CASSPSVLGASPLHF.

The chain links TRBV2 to TRBJ1-2, with 10 bases fitting TRBD1. The CDR3 covers 14 residues. V gave up 8 bases and J gave up 2 bases; unmatched junction bases: 5. CDR1 and CDR2 (germline): SNHLY, FYNNEI. The CDR3 loop reads CASAKGQGNYGYTF. The CDR3 bases are TGTGCCAGCGCGAAGGGACAGGGGAACTATGGCTACACCTTC. Drawing the rest from reference TRBV2 and TRBJ1-2, the complete variable domain is EPEVTQTPSHQVTQMGQEVILRCVPISNHLYFYWYRQILGQKVEFLVSFYNNEISEKSEIFDDQFSVERPDGSNFTLKIRSTKLEDSAMYFCASAKGQGNYGYTFGSGTRLTVV.

The CDR3 DNA sequence: TGTGCCAGTAGTATCCCAGGGGATGGCTACACCTTC. Translating gives CASSIPGDGYTF. The chain combines TRBV19 with TRBJ1-2; TRBD1 might be the D (6 bases). Trimming removed 3 bases from V and 6 bases from J, with 8 bases in between. From germline, CDR1 is LNHDA and CDR2 SQIVND (reference sequence). The CDR3 consists of 12 residues.

The rearrangement links TRBV7-9 to TRBJ2-3; 15 nucleotides match TRBD2. This CDR3 has 17 amino acids. From germline, CDR1 is SEHNR and CDR2 FQNEAQ (reference sequence). V trimming: 7 bases; J trimming: 6 bases; junction bases outside the gene matches: 11. CDR3 bases: TGTGCCAGCACCGCATTGGGACTAGCGGGGGGCCCGGATACGCAGTATTTT. Translating gives CASTALGLAGGPDTQYF.

CDR3 sequence (DNA): TGTGCCACCAGCAGAGATTTGAGGAATGAGCAGTTCTTC. It is translated as CATSRDLRNEQFF. This rearrangement joins TRBV15 to TRBJ2-1; D gene unclear. Per germline, CDR1 LNHNV and CDR2 YYDKDF (reference sequence). The CDR3 covers 13 residues. The V end was cut by 0 bases, the J end by 7 bases, with 7 bases between.

The rearrangement links TRBV9 to TRBJ2-2; D may be TRBD1 (6 bases). Trimming pared 3 bases from V and 4 bases from J, leaving 13 bases between. Germline V gene sequence: CDR1 SGDLS, CDR2 YYNGEE. This CDR3 is 15 amino acids long. The CDR3 bases are TGTGCCAGCAGCGGCAAACAGGGTACCACCGGGGAGCTGTTTTTT. Translating gives CASSGKQGTTGELFF.

This chain links TRBV19 with TRBJ2-2; a weak D match, TRBD2 (5 bases). V was pared by 0 bases and J by 6 bases, with 8 bases between. The CDR3 length is 14 residues. Germline loops: CDR1 LNHDA, CDR2 SQIVND (reference sequence). The CDR3 reads CASSIDLAAGELFF. The CDR3, as DNA: TGTGCCAGTAGTATAGATCTAGCAGCCGGGGAGCTGTTTTTT.

V gene TRBV3-1 (or the pseudogene TRBV3-2) combines with J gene TRBJ1-2; possibly TRBD1 for D (6 bases). The CDR3 has 15 amino acids. V gave up 1 base and J gave up 4 bases, with 13 bases separating them. Germline loops: CDR1 LGHDT, CDR2 YNNKEL (reference sequence). As DNA, the CDR3 is TGTGCCAGCAGCCAAGTGGGGGGGCAGATCTATGGCTACACCTTC. Translating it yields CASSQVGGQIYGYTF.

The V and J genes are TRBV10-3 and TRBJ1-6; no definite D call. The CDR3 consists of 14 residues. Germline CDR1 ENHRY, CDR2 SYGVKD. Trimming pared 3 bases from V and 13 bases from J, leaving 16 bases between. CDR3: CAISERIEGSPLHF. The CDR3 bases are TGTGCCATCAGTGAACGGATTGAGGGCTCGCCCCTCCACTTT.

The V and J genes are TRBV25-1 and TRBJ1-2; 7 bases match TRBD1. The CDR3 loop spans 16 amino acids. Losses at the gene ends were 0 bases for V and 4 bases for J; bases not matched to a gene: 8. Germline V gives CDR1 MGHDK, CDR2 SYGVNS. CDR3 in DNA: TGTGCCAGCAGTGAATATTTCAGGACAGGACCCTATGGCTACACCTTC. It translates to CASSEYFRTGPYGYTF.